This TCR beta chain comes out of a study of post-analysis software for immune sequencing data. Broader study findings: The five TRBV segments detected at higher frequency in patients than in controls included TRBV5-6, TRBV5-1 and TRBV20-1. Significantly decreased normalized Chao1 diversity was recorded for multiple sclerosis patients relative to controls.

The V gene lost 5 bases and the J gene lost 6 bases, with 17 bases spanning the gap. This CDR3 comprises 14 residues. From germline, CDR1 is MNHEY and CDR2 SVGAGI. About this clonotype itself: Its antigen remains unidentified.

Prepared libraries of TCR beta cDNA carried unique molecular identifiers. T cells numbering roughly 0.95 to 10 million gave rise to about 540,000 cDNA molecules. TCRdb reanalysed the PCR reads using MiXCR and keeps one entry per CDR3 protein. The data hold hundreds of thousands of distinct CDR3 sequences, with about 32% observed a single time. This receptor was obtained from a girl aged 10 to 17 with multiple sclerosis. The chain recombines TRBV6-5 with TRBJ2-7, with TRBD1 as a possible D gene (7 bases). Specimen: blood. CDR3 bases: TGTGCCAGCAGTCGGCCAGGGGGGTCGAGCGAGCAGTACTTC. It encodes CASSRPGGSSEQYF.